The T cell receptor (beta chain) under discussion was sequenced for a study of shared clonotypes between healthy human individuals. The CDR3 spans 14 residues. The assay was immunoSEQ multiplex PCR, and TCRdb's table has in-frame clones only and misses some. Altogether under 650,000 clones are present, 90% to 96% being singletons, with the ten largest covering approximately 0.062%. The J gene is TRBJ2-7, the V gene TRBV21-1; the D call in the table, TRBD2, was not verified against the DNA. TRBV21-1 is flagged as a pseudogene. This TCR came from a woman aged 25 to 45 in good health. The sample consisted of naive CD4+ T cells sorted from blood. Sample subset: CD45RA+ positively selected. The CDR3 DNA sequence: TGTGCCAGCACGGGGCGGGAGTTCTACCACGAGCAGTACTTC. It specifies CASTGREFYHEQYF.